The 18 T cell receptor beta chains in this list originate from one sample, sequenced in a study of blood T cell repertoires in COVID-19. Sequenced by immunoSEQ multiplex PCR; TCRdb stores in-frame clones only, minus some. The data contain approximately 260,000 clones, under 90% of them singletons. Sequencing used peripheral blood. Every receptor here comes from a man aged 50 to 59 with acute or convalescent COVID-19.

This rearrangement joins TRBV10-2 to TRBJ1-5; TRBD1 matches at 8 bases. Germline V lookup: CDR1 WSHSY, CDR2 SAAADI. V was pared by 11 bases and J by 3 bases, with 9 bases of the junction left unmatched. The CDR3 length is 14 residues. CDR3 sequence: CAASGQGNNQPQHF. As DNA, the CDR3 is TGCGCCGCAAGTGGACAGGGAAACAATCAGCCCCAGCATTTT.

This chain uses TRBV6-5 with TRBJ2-3; D is possibly TRBD2 (5 bases). V shed 6 bases and J shed 2 bases, with 12 bases lying between them. This CDR3 has 14 residues. The germline V gene encodes CDR1 MNHEY and CDR2 SVGAGI. The CDR3 protein is CASSTQRTTDTQYF. The CDR3 DNA follows: TGTGCCAGCAGCACACAGCGGACCACAGATACGCAGTATTTT.

V and J are TRBV5-1 and TRBJ1-6, with TRBD1 matching 9 bases. CDR1 is SGHRS, CDR2 YFSETQ, per germline. This CDR3 contains 15 residues. V was clipped by 0 bases and J by 9 bases; unmatched bases: 4. The DNA of the CDR3 is TGCGCCAGCAGCTTGGGACAGGGGGTTTTTTCACCCCTCCACTTT. Translated, it gives CASSLGQGVFSPLHF.

V and J are TRBV11-3 and TRBJ2-2; 7 bases are a match to TRBD2. The CDR3 loop spans 13 amino acids. V lost 5 bases to trimming and J lost 6 bases; unmatched junction nucleotides: 3. The germline gives CDR1 SGHNT, CDR2 YENEEA. Written as DNA, the CDR3 is TGTGCCAGCAGCACGGGGGGAGCCGGGGAGCTGTTTTTT. Protein: CASSTGGAGELFF. The complete variable domain, with remaining parts taken from reference TRBV11-3 and TRBJ2-2, reads EAGVVQSPRYKIIEKKQPVAFWCNPISGHNTLYWYLQNLGQGPELLIRYENEEAVDDSQLPKDRFSAERLKGVDSTLKIQPAELGDSAVYLCASSTGGAGELFFGEGSRLTVL.

The rearrangement uses TRBV9 and TRBJ1-2; D unclear. The germline V gene encodes CDR1 SGDLS and CDR2 YYNGEE. V was pared by 0 bases and J by 2 bases, with 11 bases between. The CDR3 consists of 15 residues. CDR3 DNA: TGTGCCAGCAGCGTAGGGGCAGGTCCAAACTATGGCTACACCTTC. Its protein product is CASSVGAGPNYGYTF. Variable domain in full (rest from reference TRBV9 and TRBJ1-2): DSGVTQTPKHLITATGQRVTLRCSPRSGDLSVYWYQQSLDQGLQFLIQYYNGEERAKGNILERFSAQQFPDLHSELNLSSLELGDSALYFCASSVGAGPNYGYTFGSGTRLTVV.

This clone was seen just once. The J gene is TRBJ2-2, the V gene TRBV5-1; TRBD1 matches 7 bases. J was trimmed by 5 bases and V by 0 bases; bases with no gene match: 4. Germline CDR1 is SGHRS and CDR2 is YFSETQ. This CDR3 is built from 15 residues. The CDR3 loop reads CASSLDRGQTGELFF. The CDR3 DNA is TGCGCCAGCAGCTTGGACAGGGGACAGACCGGGGAGCTGTTTTTT. Using reference TRBV5-1 and TRBJ2-2 for the parts outside the CDR3, the full variable domain is KAGVTQTPRYLIKTRGQQVTLSCSPISGHRSVSWYQQTPGQGLQFLFEYFSETQRNKGNFPGRFSGRQFSNSRSEMNVSTLELGDSALYLCASSLDRGQTGELFFGEGSRLTVL.

The chain employs TRBV14 and TRBJ2-1, with 9 bases that match TRBD2. J was trimmed by 0 bases and V by 4 bases; bases with no gene match: 7. The CDR3 consists of 17 residues. CDR1 is SGHDN, CDR2 FVKESK, per germline. CDR3 amino acids: CASSRVAGASSYNEQFF. Written as DNA, the CDR3 is TGTGCCAGCAGCCGGGTAGCGGGGGCGAGCTCCTACAATGAGCAGTTCTTC.

The table lists this clone with a count of one. The chain combines TRBV2 with TRBJ1-6; D is undetermined. Germline values: CDR1 SNHLY, CDR2 FYNNEI. The CDR3 contains 13 residues. Between the trimmed V and J ends, which lost 7 bases and 8 bases, there was a span of 12 bases. The CDR3 DNA reads TGTGCCAGCACCCCAGGTTCTGATTCACCCCTCCACTTT. It translates to CASTPGSDSPLHF.

V usage is TRBV2 and J usage is TRBJ2-5; D might be TRBD2 (7 bases). Germline CDR1 is SNHLY and CDR2 is FYNNEI. The CDR3 extends over 12 amino acids. V was shortened by 10 bases and J by 1 base, with 10 bases between the two germline ends. The CDR3 protein is CAKRGGQETQYF. The CDR3 region has the DNA TGTGCCAAAAGGGGGGGCCAAGAGACCCAGTACTTC.

The chain uses TRBV27 and TRBJ2-1; D is possibly TRBD1 (5 bases). Trimming removed 10 bases at V and 2 bases at J, with 18 bases between. Germline-derived CDR1 and CDR2 are MNHEY and SMNVEV (reference sequence). This CDR3 is built from 15 residues. This chain's CDR3 is CATQGLAATYNEQFF. The DNA of the CDR3 is TGTGCCACCCAGGGTCTCGCGGCTACCTACAATGAGCAGTTCTTC.

As for this clone: The junction differs from germline at one of its ends, possibly a read error. The genes are TRBV5-1 and TRBJ2-3, with 10 bases aligning to TRBD2. CDR1 and CDR2 (germline): SGHRS, YFSETQ. This CDR3 comprises 16 residues. The CDR3, as DNA: TGCGCCAGCACCTTGATTAGCGGGGGGAAGGCAGATACGCAGTATTTT. Its protein is CASTLISGGKADTQYF.

This chain connects TRBV6-5 to TRBJ2-1; TRBD2 matches at 7 bases. The V and J ends lost 4 bases and 5 bases, in that order; junction bases with no gene match: 8. Germline V gene sequence: CDR1 MNHEY, CDR2 SVGAGI. This CDR3 region has 15 residues. CDR3 nucleotide sequence: TGTGCCAGCAGTTTTTGGGGGGGATTGGACAATGAGCAGTTCTTC. Protein sequence: CASSFWGGLDNEQFF.

This clone was detected once. The chain recombines TRBV19 with TRBJ1-4, with D possibly matching TRBD1 (5 bases). This CDR3 contains 14 residues. V was trimmed by 10 bases and J by 0 bases, leaving 12 bases between them. The germline V gene has CDR1 LNHDA and CDR2 SQIVND (reference sequence). This chain's CDR3 is CATTPQATNEKLFF. The CDR3 nucleotides are TGTGCCACTACCCCACAGGCAACTAATGAAAAACTGTTTTTT.

Concerning this clone: Other nucleotide sequences in the sample specify the same CDR3. The J gene is TRBJ2-3, the V gene TRBV18, with D perhaps matching TRBD2 (6 bases). The CDR3 totals 14 residues. The germline gives CDR1 KGHSH, CDR2 LQKENI. V was cut by 3 bases and J by 2 bases, with 9 bases left in between. The CDR3 here is CASSPSGLTDTQYF. The CDR3 DNA reads as TGTGCCAGCTCACCTAGCGGACTCACAGATACGCAGTATTTT.

V usage is TRBV6-5 and J usage is TRBJ1-2; D gene uncertain. Germline CDR1 is MNHEY and CDR2 is SVGAGI. CDR3 length equals 12 residues. The germline V and J ends were trimmed by 10 bases and 4 bases, with 13 bases remaining between them. CDR3 nucleotides: TGTGCCACCTCCGCCCGGGGCTATGGCTACACCTTC. It translates to CATSARGYGYTF.

The chain carries TRBV18 and TRBJ1-2; 7 bases are shared with TRBD1. Looked up from germline, CDR1 is KGHSH and CDR2 is LQKENI. V gave up 6 bases and J gave up 0 bases; unmatched junction bases: 4. This CDR3 comprises 14 residues. The CDR3, as DNA: TGTGCCAGCTCTAGACAGGGTTCTAACTATGGCTACACCTTC. Protein: CASSRQGSNYGYTF.

The chain recombines TRBV14 with TRBJ1-1; no reliable D call. The CDR3 is made up of 11 amino acids. Germline V gene sequence: CDR1 SGHDN, CDR2 FVKESK. V lost 5 bases and J lost 10, with 11 bases in between. DNA for the CDR3: TGTGCCAGCAGCGATAGTGGGCGAGCTTTCTTT. Translation gives CASSDSGRAFF.

The chain recombines TRBV25-1 with TRBJ2-2; maybe TRBD2 (5 bases). Looked up from germline, CDR1 is MGHDK and CDR2 is SYGVNS. V was pared by 0 bases and J by 9 bases, with 8 bases between. This CDR3 region has 13 residues. The CDR3 nucleotides read TGTGCCAGCAGTGAATATGGGAGCCGGGAGCTGTTTTTT. It is translated as CASSEYGSRELFF.